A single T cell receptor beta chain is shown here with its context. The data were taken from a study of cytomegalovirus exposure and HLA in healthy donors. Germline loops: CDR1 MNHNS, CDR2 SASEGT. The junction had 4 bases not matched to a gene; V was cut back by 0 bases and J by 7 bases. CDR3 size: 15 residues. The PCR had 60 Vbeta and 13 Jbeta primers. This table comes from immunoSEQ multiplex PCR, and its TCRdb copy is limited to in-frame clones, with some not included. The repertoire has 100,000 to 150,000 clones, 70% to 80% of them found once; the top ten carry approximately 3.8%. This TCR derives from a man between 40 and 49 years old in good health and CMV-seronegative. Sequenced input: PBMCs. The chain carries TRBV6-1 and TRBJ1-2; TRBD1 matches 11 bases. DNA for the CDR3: TGTGCCAGCAGTGAAGCGCCCGGGACAGGGGGTGGCTACACCTTC. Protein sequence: CASSEAPGTGGGYTF.